Listed below are T cell receptor beta chains from one sample, sequenced in a study of blood T cells in healthy people across ages. From the 5' RACE reads, TCRdb called clonotypes with MiXCR, one entry per CDR3 protein. This sample has over a million distinct CDR3 sequences, with less than 25% found just once. These records were also assigned to another study, of T cells of mothers and their children.

Material: blood. Source of these receptors: a girl aged 2-10 years in good health. CDR3s include the opening cysteine and the closing phenylalanine or tryptophan. Each record gives: J gene, clone size, D gene, V gene, CDR3 protein. A D gene is named only where the DNA matches it firmly. Rows give clone size only sometimes, using once, few, many, or a class for an expanded clone.

TRBJ1-2 . TRBD1 TRBV18 CASSPGYNQGAESGYGYTF
TRBJ2-1 few . TRBV7-9 CASSIQGREQFF
TRBJ2-1 . TRBD2 TRBV24-1 CATSDLQGLAGVDEQFF
TRBJ2-6 many . TRBV9 CASSESSGANVLTF
TRBJ2-4 few . TRBV7-2 CASSRNTKNIQYF
TRBJ2-5 . . TRBV7-9 CASRKGAEETQYF
TRBJ1-2 . . TRBV6-2/TRBV6-3 CASSYRLGANYGYTF
TRBJ2-1 . . TRBV2 CASSVIYNEQFF
TRBJ2-3 . . TRBV12-3/TRBV12-4 CASSDRADTQYF
TRBJ2-6 few . TRBV20-1 CSARNRSPYSGANVLTF
TRBJ2-1 many TRBD2 TRBV12-3/TRBV12-4 CASSLGGGHEQFF
TRBJ1-5 . TRBD1 TRBV20-1 CSAGQGVSQPQHF
TRBJ2-4 few . TRBV20-1 CSASKLAKNIQYF
TRBJ2-7 . TRBD1 TRBV12-3/TRBV12-4 CASSQGTGYLGEQYF